These T cell receptor beta chains were read from a single sample in a study of molecular identifiers for immune sequencing clone quantification. TCRdb re-derived calls from the PCR reads in MiXCR, one entry per CDR3 protein. The table lists more than 450,000 distinct CDR3 sequences, about 25% of them singletons. Sequencing used naive CD8+ T cells from blood, with Jurkat cell RNA spiked in. Receptors originate from a human donor in good health. Some libraries in this study had Jurkat cell RNA spiked in. Each CDR3 is given with its conserved first and last residue. Each record gives: J gene, clone size, V gene, D gene, CDR3 DNA, CDR3 protein. A D gene is named only where the DNA matches it firmly. The listing skips clone size in some rows; elsewhere it reads once, few, many or a size class.

TRBJ2-7	.	TRBV4-1	.	TGCGCCAGCAGCCAAGATCGTCAACTAGCCTACGAGCAGTACTTC	CASSQDRQLAYEQYF
TRBJ2-3	.	TRBV27	.	TGTGCCAGCAGTTTAGGGGGGCTTACATTAGATACGCAGTATTTT	CASSLGGLTLDTQYF
TRBJ2-7	.	TRBV6-5	TRBD1	TGTGCCAGCAGACAGGGACAGGTGAGCTCCTACGAGCAGTACTTC	CASRQGQVSSYEQYF
TRBJ1-2	.	TRBV7-9	.	TGTGCCAGCAGCTTAGCGCGCGGGGACTATGGCTACACCTTC	CASSLARGDYGYTF
TRBJ2-1	few	TRBV5-5	.	TGTGCCAGCAGCCCCGGGACGAGCAGCAATGAGCAGTTCTTC	CASSPGTSSNEQFF
TRBJ2-3	many	TRBV6-5	.	TGTGCCAGCAGACCCACAGGGCCAGATACGCAGTATTTT	CASRPTGPDTQYF
TRBJ1-4	.	TRBV4-3	.	TGCGCCAGCAGCCAAGATATCTACAGCCTTAATGAAAAACTGTTTTTT	CASSQDIYSLNEKLFF
TRBJ2-1	many	TRBV30	.	TGTGCCTGGTCTCGGGGGCTAGCTTGGAATGAGCAGTTCTTC	CAWSRGLAWNEQFF
TRBJ2-7	few	TRBV19	.	TGTGCCAGTAGTCTAGGTCTCGGAGGGGTAGACGAGCAGTACTTC	CASSLGLGGVDEQYF
TRBJ2-7	once	TRBV7-2	.	TGTGCCAGCAGCTTAGGGCCCGGGGCCTCCGAGCAGTACTTC	CASSLGPGASEQYF
TRBJ2-3	many	TRBV19	.	TGTGCCAGTAGTATAGGGACAGCGGATACGCAGTATTTT	CASSIGTADTQYF
TRBJ2-5	few	TRBV12-3/TRBV12-4	TRBD1	TGTGCCAGCAGTTTAGGACAGGGTCCAGGGACCCAGTACTTC	CASSLGQGPGTQYF
TRBJ1-1	many	TRBV29-1	TRBD1	TGCAGCGTCCGGGACAGCCTGCTAGCTTTCTTT	CSVRDSLLAFF
TRBJ2-1	.	TRBV11-3	.	TGTGCCAGCAGCTTAGCATGGTCGTCTGAGCAGTTCTTC	CASSLAWSSEQFF
TRBJ2-1	few	TRBV20-1	TRBD2	TGCAGTGCTGTGATCGGGGGACTAGCGGGGTCCTCCTACAATGAGCAGTTCTTC	CSAVIGGLAGSSYNEQFF
TRBJ1-5	many	TRBV6-2/TRBV6-3	TRBD1	TGTGCCAGCAGACGGACAGGGGTGGATCAGCCCCAGCATTTT	CASRRTGVDQPQHF
TRBJ1-1	many	TRBV7-6	.	TGTGCCAGCAGGCTCGGGGGACACACTGAAGCTTTCTTT	CASRLGGHTEAFF
TRBJ2-7	.	TRBV20-1	TRBD2	TGCAGTGCTATTGGGCGGGGGGAATACGAGCAGCACTTC	CSAIGRGEYEQHF
TRBJ2-3	.	TRBV6-2/TRBV6-3	.	TGTGCCAGCAGTTACTCGAACGGGAACACAGATACGCAGTATTTT	CASSYSNGNTDTQYF
TRBJ2-7	once	TRBV20-1	TRBD2	TGCAGTGCTTTACTAGCGTACGAGCAGTACTTC	CSALLAYEQYF
TRBJ1-5	few	TRBV5-1	.	TGCGCCAGCAGCTTGGGGCAGGGAGGTCGGCCCCAGCATTTT	CASSLGQGGRPQHF
TRBJ2-5	few	TRBV3-1	TRBD1	TGTGCCATATCCGGGACAGGGGGCTGGGAGACCCAGTACTTC	CAISGTGGWETQYF
TRBJ2-2	.	TRBV10-3	TRBD2	TGTGCCACCTGGGGGGGGGTGAACACCGGGGAGCTGTTTTTT	CATWGGVNTGELFF
TRBJ1-4	.	TRBV14	.	TGTGCCAGCAGCCAAGATGAGTGGAATGAAAAACTGTTTTTT	CASSQDEWNEKLFF
TRBJ2-7	many	TRBV5-4	.	TGTGCCAGCAGCTGGGGGGCGGCGTCGGCGAACGAGCAGTACTTC	CASSWGAASANEQYF
TRBJ1-3	.	TRBV2	.	TGTGCCAGCAGTGAAAGTCTGGCGAGCTCTGGAAACACCATATATTTT	CASSESLASSGNTIYF
TRBJ2-3	.	TRBV27	TRBD2	TGTGCCAGCATGGGGACTAGCGGGGGTATATGGACAGATACGCAGTATTTT	CASMGTSGGIWTDTQYF
TRBJ2-2	.	TRBV20-1	.	TGCAGCGTCCGGGGCGAACAGGTCTCGAACACCGGGGAGCTGTTTTTT	CSVRGEQVSNTGELFF
TRBJ2-5	.	TRBV11-2	TRBD2	TGTGCCAGCAGCCCGTCCCTAGCGGAGCAAGAGACCCAGTACTTC	CASSPSLAEQETQYF
TRBJ2-5	.	TRBV7-9	.	TGTGCCAGCAGCTCGCTAGGCAGGACCCCGTACCAAGAGACCCAGTACTTC	CASSSLGRTPYQETQYF
TRBJ1-1	many	TRBV5-5	.	TGTGCCAGCAGCTTGATCAGGGGCACTGAAGCTTTCTTT	CASSLIRGTEAFF
TRBJ2-5	.	TRBV6-5	.	TGTGCCAGCAGTTACTCGGCCTCACAAGAGACCCAGTACTTC	CASSYSASQETQYF
TRBJ2-1	many	TRBV7-2	TRBD1	TGTGCCAGCAGCTTATTTGGGACAGGGCTCGACAATGAGCAGTTCTTC	CASSLFGTGLDNEQFF
TRBJ2-3	many	TRBV30	TRBD2	TGTGCCTGGTCCGCTAGCGGGAGCACAGATACGCAGTATTTT	CAWSASGSTDTQYF
TRBJ2-7	.	TRBV28	TRBD2	TGTGCCAGCAGTTTCCGAAAAGCGGGAGTCTACGAGCAGTACTTC	CASSFRKAGVYEQYF
TRBJ2-1	.	TRBV7-9	.	TGTGCCAGCAGGGTAGCGGCGTACAATGAGCAGTTCTTC	CASRVAAYNEQFF
TRBJ1-1	.	TRBV2	.	TGTGCCAGCGGCAAAGGGCCGCGTGAAGCTTTCTTT	CASGKGPREAFF
TRBJ1-4	few	TRBV7-9	TRBD1	TGTGCCAGCAGCCTAGACAGGGAAAATGAAAAACTGTTTTTT	CASSLDRENEKLFF
TRBJ1-5	few	TRBV6-1	TRBD1	TGTGCCAGCAGTAAAGAGTGGGACAGGGGCATGAACAATCAGCCCCAGCATTTT	CASSKEWDRGMNNQPQHF
TRBJ1-4	few	TRBV12-3/TRBV12-4	TRBD1	TGTGCCAGCAGTTTAGTATTATCTGGGACAGTAAATGAAAAACTGTTTTTT	CASSLVLSGTVNEKLFF
TRBJ2-5	once	TRBV19	.	TGTGCCAGTAGTTGGGACATCCAGCCCCCGAGGGAGACCCAGTACTTC	CASSWDIQPPRETQYF